The rows below give T cell receptor beta chains drawn from one sample of a study of cytomegalovirus exposure and HLA in healthy donors. The repertoire was sequenced with immunoSEQ multiplex PCR; TCRdb's copy has only in-frame clones and lacks some. The repertoire has under 150,000 clones, 70% to 90% of them found once; the top ten carry about 1.5%. Sequencing was carried out using PBMCs. All receptors derive from a man aged 35 to 55 in good health and CMV-seronegative. The CDR3 runs from the conserved cysteine through the conserved F or W. The D gene is left open where the match is weak. A clone size is listed for some rows: how often the clone was seen (once, few, many), or a class if it is expanded.

>17|TRBJ2-1|once|TRBV2|TRBD1
CASSEHDRASSYNEQFF
TGTGCCAGCAGTGAGCATGACAGGGCCAGCTCCTACAATGAGCAGTTCTTC
>12|TRBJ2-7|few|TRBV19|-
CASSIAGYEQYF
TGTGCCAGTAGTATAGCCGGCTACGAGCAGTACTTC
>17|TRBJ1-2|-|TRBV5-1|TRBD1
CASSPFGGTGRLDGYTF
TGCGCCAGCAGCCCCTTTGGGGGGACAGGGAGGTTAGATGGCTACACCTTC
>15|TRBJ1-4|-|TRBV6-5|-
CASSPTATSGEKLFF
TGTGCCAGCAGCCCTACGGCCACCTCGGGTGAAAAACTGTTTTTT
>14|TRBJ2-7|-|TRBV5-1|-
CASSDSPDSYEQYF
TGCGCCTCCTCGGACAGCCCCGACTCCTACGAGCAGTACTTC
>13|TRBJ2-7|-|TRBV6-1|-
CASTRGRDYEQYF
TGTGCCAGCACTAGAGGACGGGACTACGAGCAGTACTTC
>13|TRBJ2-1|-|TRBV7-9|-
CASSQGDYNEQFF
TGTGCCAGCAGCCAAGGGGACTACAATGAGCAGTTCTTC
>16|TRBJ2-1|-|TRBV18|TRBD1
CASSLNGRQGSNEQFF
TGTGCCAGCTCACTAAACGGGAGACAGGGGTCCAATGAGCAGTTCTTC
>14|TRBJ2-1|-|TRBV5-6|-
CASSPGTPWDEQFF
TGTGCCAGCAGTCCCGGGACACCTTGGGATGAGCAGTTCTTC
>13|TRBJ2-5|-|TRBV29-1|TRBD1
CSVTGVGWETQYF
TGCAGCGTGACAGGGGTGGGTTGGGAGACCCAGTACTTC
>13|TRBJ1-6|-|TRBV7-9|-
CASSLTPGFTPHF
TGTGCCAGCAGCTTAACCCCCGGGTTCACCCCCCACTTT
>13|TRBJ1-5|-|TRBV19|TRBD1
CASSLDRGWPQHF
TGTGCCAGTAGTCTAGACAGGGGATGGCCCCAGCATTTT
>18|TRBJ1-5|-|TRBV21-1|-
CASSTPRGGDRGNQPQHF
TGTGCCAGCAGCACCCCCAGAGGAGGGGATAGAGGCAATCAGCCCCAGCATTTT
>16|TRBJ2-1|-|TRBV29-1|TRBD2
CSVEGRAGLADNEQFF
TGCAGCGTTGAAGGTCGGGCAGGACTAGCGGACAATGAGCAGTTCTTC
>12|TRBJ2-7|-|TRBV2|-
CASSVADNEQYF
TGTGCCAGCAGTGTGGCGGACAACGAGCAGTACTTC
>16|TRBJ1-4|-|TRBV5-1|-
CASSLETGGANEKLFF
TGCGCCAGCAGCTTGGAGACGGGAGGTGCTAATGAAAAACTGTTTTTT
>14|TRBJ2-1|-|TRBV25-1|TRBD1
CASRPRTGYNEQFF
TGTGCCAGCAGGCCACGGACAGGGTACAATGAGCAGTTCTTC
>19|TRBJ2-3|once|TRBV10-3|-
CAISETVPPRSDHTDTQYF
TGTGCCATCAGTGAAACTGTTCCCCCTCGGAGCGACCACACAGATACGCAGTATTTT
>14|TRBJ2-5|-|TRBV7-6|-
CASSFSGRPETQYF
TGTGCCAGCAGCTTTAGCGGACGGCCAGAGACCCAGTACTTC
>13|TRBJ1-1|-|TRBV2|-
CASSDQRNTEAFF
TGTGCCAGCAGTGACCAGCGGAACACTGAAGCTTTCTTT
>17|TRBJ2-1|few|TRBV7-9|TRBD2
CSSSLGFIAGEYNEQFF
TGTTCCAGCAGCTTGGGCTTCATAGCGGGGGAGTACAATGAGCAGTTCTTC
>15|TRBJ2-7|-|TRBV27|TRBD2
CASSLSPGLANEQYF
TGTGCCAGCAGTTTATCCCCGGGACTAGCGAACGAGCAGTACTTC
>15|TRBJ1-2|few|TRBV7-2|-
CASSLDSILNYGYTF
TGTGCCAGCAGCCTCGACAGCATACTTAACTATGGCTACACCTTC
>14|TRBJ2-1|-|TRBV7-6|TRBD1
CASSPRDSYNEQFF
TGTGCCAGCAGCCCCCGGGACAGCTACAATGAGCAGTTCTTC
>16|TRBJ2-1|-|TRBV7-2|-
CASSLEGHLGYNEQFF
TGTGCCAGCAGCTTAGAGGGGCATCTTGGCTACAATGAGCAGTTCTTC
>15|TRBJ1-4|-|TRBV11-2|TRBD1
CASSSGQGFGEKLFF
TGTGCCAGCAGCTCGGGACAGGGATTTGGTGAAAAACTGTTTTTT
>16|TRBJ2-1|-|TRBV27|-
CATRRPGQPWVNEQFF
TGTGCCACCAGACGACCGGGACAACCGTGGGTCAATGAGCAGTTCTTC
>16|TRBJ2-3|-|TRBV5-1|TRBD2
CASSPGGGPSTDTQYF
TGCGCCAGCAGCCCGGGAGGGGGTCCTAGCACAGATACGCAGTATTTT
>12|TRBJ2-3|-|TRBV29-1|-
CSVGQNTDTQYF
TGCAGCGTTGGGCAGAACACAGATACGCAGTATTTT